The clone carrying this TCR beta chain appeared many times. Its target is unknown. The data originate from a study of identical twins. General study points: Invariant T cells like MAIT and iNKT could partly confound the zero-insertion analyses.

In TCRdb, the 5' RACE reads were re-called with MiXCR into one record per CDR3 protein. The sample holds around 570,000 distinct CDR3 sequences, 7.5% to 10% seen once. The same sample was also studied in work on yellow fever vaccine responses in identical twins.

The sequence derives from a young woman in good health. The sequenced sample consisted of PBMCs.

CDR3 amino acids: CSARDPGLAAGELFF. The CDR3 nucleotides are TGCAGTGCTAGAGATCCAGGACTAGCAGCCGGGGAGCTGTTTTTT. The chain joins TRBV20-1 to TRBJ2-2; 8 positions match TRBD2. The J segment lost 6 bases and the V segment lost 0 bases, leaving 6 bases of the junction unmatched. Germline V gene lookup returns CDR1 DFQATT and CDR2 SNEGSKA (reference sequence). CDR3 length: 15 residues.